These 10 T cell receptor beta chains share one sample of origin, sequenced in a study of T cells after yellow fever vaccination. Using its own MiXCR run on the 5' RACE reads, TCRdb lists one record per CDR3 protein. The table shows 500,000 to 650,000 distinct CDR3 sequences, with 12% occurring only once. The sample here was PBMCs, taken on the day of the yellow fever booster vaccination. The receptors derive from a man in his thirties or forties who received the YFV17D yellow fever vaccine.

V is TRBV30 and J is TRBJ1-4; TRBD1 is a possible D gene (6 bases). The CDR3 runs 13 residues. Trimming took off 0 bases at V and 14 bases at J, with 16 bases between the two ends. Germline lookup yields CDR1 GTSNPN and CDR2 SVGIG (reference sequence). CDR3 DNA: TGTGCCTGGAGTGTATATGGCAGAGGACAGCTGTTTTTT. Translation: CAWSVYGRGQLFF. Variable domain in full (rest from reference TRBV30 and TRBJ1-4): SQTIHQWPATLVQPVGSPLSLECTVEGTSNPNLYWYRQAAGRGLQLLFYSVGIGQISSEVPQNLSASRPQDRQFILSSKKLLLSDSGFYLCAWSVYGRGQLFFGSGTQLSVL.

Here the CDR3 reads CASNNPGQGNTGELFF. The CDR3 DNA is TGTGCCAGCAATAATCCGGGACAGGGGAACACCGGGGAGCTGTTTTTT. The rearrangement uses TRBV6-1 and TRBJ2-2; 9 nucleotides match TRBD1. This CDR3 is 16 amino acids long. V shed 7 bases and J 1 base; nucleotides not matched to a gene: 7. Germline V gene sequence: CDR1 MNHNS, CDR2 SASEGT.

The genes are TRBV7-9 and TRBJ2-1, with TRBD2 identical over 7 bases. There are 17 residues in the CDR3. Per germline, CDR1 SEHNR and CDR2 FQNEAQ (reference sequence). V lost 3 bases, J lost 8 bases, and 16 bases stayed unmatched. CDR3 in amino acids: CASSFGGEAPGSDEQFF. The CDR3 coding sequence is TGTGCCAGCAGCTTTGGGGGGGAGGCCCCTGGGTCTGATGAGCAGTTCTTC.

This clonotype was seen a few times. The chain couples TRBV20-1 to TRBJ1-4; weak D call: TRBD1 (5 bases). V lost 3 bases and J 10 bases, leaving 15 bases between the germline ends. CDR3 size: 13 residues. Germline loops: CDR1 DFQATT, CDR2 SNEGSKA (reference sequence). This CDR3 is CSASGAEAGKLFF. The CDR3 nucleotides read TGCAGTGCTAGTGGGGCCGAAGCAGGAAAACTGTTTTTT.

About this clonotype itself: A junction boundary mismatches the germline segment, possibly from a read error. The chain carries TRBV5-5 and TRBJ2-1; 9 bases map to TRBD2. Germline CDR1 reads SGHKS; CDR2 reads YYEKEE (reference sequence). The CDR3 is made up of 13 amino acids. The CDR3 is CAGSLGSGGEQFF. Written as DNA, the CDR3 is TGTGCCGGCAGCTTGGGTAGCGGGGGAGAGCAGTTCTTC.

The J gene is TRBJ2-7, the V gene TRBV7-2; no clear D. The CDR3 consists of 14 residues. Germline V gene data show CDR1 as SGHTA and CDR2 as FQGNSA. V was cut by 2 bases and J by 3 bases, with 11 bases left in between. CDR3 nucleotides: TGTGCCAGCAGCTTATACAGCCCTGGCTACGAGCAGTACTTC. It codes for CASSLYSPGYEQYF.

The chain employs TRBV10-2 and TRBJ2-1, with 8 bases identical to TRBD1. V shed 6 bases and J 7 bases; nucleotides not matched to a gene: 5. Germline CDR1 and CDR2: WSHSY and SAAADI. This CDR3 contains 13 residues. CDR3 nucleotide sequence: TGCGCCAGCAGAGGGACAGGTTCTAATGAGCAGTTCTTC. Its translation: CASRGTGSNEQFF.

The chain couples TRBV3-1 to TRBJ2-3; D is ambiguous. The germline gives CDR1 LGHDT, CDR2 YNNKEL (reference sequence). The CDR3 sequence is 11 residues long. Trimming pared 11 bases from V and 1 base from J, leaving 7 bases between. CDR3 residues: CAAKGTDTQYF. Written as DNA, the CDR3 is TGTGCCGCGAAAGGCACAGATACGCAGTATTTT.

This clonotype was observed at least ten times. The rearrangement links TRBV7-2 to TRBJ1-2; D gene ambiguous. Germline V gene lookup returns CDR1 SGHTA and CDR2 FQGNSA. Trimming took 1 base from V and 8 from J, leaving 8 bases between them. The CDR3 is 12 residues long. Written as DNA, the CDR3 is TGTGCCAGCAGCTTAGTAGGGATGGGCTACACCTTC. Translating gives CASSLVGMGYTF.

The chain has TRBV1 and TRBJ2-3; TRBD2 is the table's D call and was not checked against the DNA. TRBV1 is a known pseudogene. The CDR3 runs 18 residues. The CDR3 DNA reads as TGCACCAGCAGCCAAGATTCGACTAGCGGGCCCTCCACAGATACGCAGTATTTT. This sequence encodes CTSSQDSTSGPSTDTQYF.